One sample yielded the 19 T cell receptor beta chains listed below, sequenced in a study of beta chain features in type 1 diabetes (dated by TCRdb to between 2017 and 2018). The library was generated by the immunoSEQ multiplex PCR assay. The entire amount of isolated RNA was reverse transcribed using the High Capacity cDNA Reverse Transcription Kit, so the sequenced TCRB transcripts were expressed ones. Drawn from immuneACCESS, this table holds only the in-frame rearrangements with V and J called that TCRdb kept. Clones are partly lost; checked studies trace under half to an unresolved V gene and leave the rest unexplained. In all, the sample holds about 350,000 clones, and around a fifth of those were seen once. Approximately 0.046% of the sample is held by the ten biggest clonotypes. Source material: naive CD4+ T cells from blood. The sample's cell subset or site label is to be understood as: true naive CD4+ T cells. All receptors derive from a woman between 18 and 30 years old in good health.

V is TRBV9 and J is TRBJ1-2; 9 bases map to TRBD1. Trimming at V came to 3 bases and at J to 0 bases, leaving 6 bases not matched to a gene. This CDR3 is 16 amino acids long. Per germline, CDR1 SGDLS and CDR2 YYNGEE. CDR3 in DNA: TGTGCCAGCAGCGCAACAGACAGGGGGACTAACTATGGCTACACCTTC. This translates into CASSATDRGTNYGYTF.

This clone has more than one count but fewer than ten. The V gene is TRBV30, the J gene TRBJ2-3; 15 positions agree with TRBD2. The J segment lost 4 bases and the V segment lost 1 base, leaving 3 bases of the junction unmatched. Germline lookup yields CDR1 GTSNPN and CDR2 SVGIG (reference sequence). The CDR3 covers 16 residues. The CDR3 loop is CAWSAGLAGGPDTQYF. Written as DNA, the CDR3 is TGTGCCTGGAGTGCAGGACTAGCGGGAGGGCCAGATACGCAGTATTTT.

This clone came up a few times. DNA for the CDR3: TGTGCCAGCAGGCAAGCTCTAGCGGGGATTCTCTTCGATACGCAGTATTTT. As protein: CASRQALAGILFDTQYF. The J gene is TRBJ2-3, the V gene TRBV11-2; 9 positions match TRBD2. Germline CDR1 SGHAT, CDR2 FQNNGV. The length of the CDR3 is 17 residues. V trimming: 6 bases; J trimming: 6 bases; junction bases outside the gene matches: 16.

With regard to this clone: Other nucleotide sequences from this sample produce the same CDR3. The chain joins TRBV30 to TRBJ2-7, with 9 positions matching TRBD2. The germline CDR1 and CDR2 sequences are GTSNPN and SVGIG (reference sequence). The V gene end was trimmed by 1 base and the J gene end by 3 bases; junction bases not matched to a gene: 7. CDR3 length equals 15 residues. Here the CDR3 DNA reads TGTGCCTGGAGTGCTGGGCTAGCGGGGAGCTACGAGCAGTACTTC. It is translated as CAWSAGLAGSYEQYF.

The CDR3 region has the DNA TGTGCCAGTAGCCTACAGGGAGATACGCAGTATTTT. This codes for CASSLQGDTQYF. This sequence joins TRBV19 and TRBJ2-3; possibly TRBD1 for D (6 bases). The CDR3 spans 12 residues. The germline V gene encodes CDR1 LNHDA and CDR2 SQIVND (reference sequence). Trimming removed 6 bases from V and 5 bases from J, with 9 bases in between.

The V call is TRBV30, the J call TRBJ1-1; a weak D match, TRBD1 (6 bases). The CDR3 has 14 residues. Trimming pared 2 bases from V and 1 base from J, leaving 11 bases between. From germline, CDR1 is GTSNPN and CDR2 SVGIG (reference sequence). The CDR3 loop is CAWSKGQPNTEAFF. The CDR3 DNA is TGTGCCTGGAGTAAAGGACAGCCGAACACTGAAGCTTTCTTT.

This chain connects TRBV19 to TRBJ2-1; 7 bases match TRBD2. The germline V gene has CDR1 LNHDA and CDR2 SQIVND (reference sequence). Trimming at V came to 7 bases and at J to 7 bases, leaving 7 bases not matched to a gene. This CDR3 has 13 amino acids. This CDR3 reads CASNQGGRNEQFF. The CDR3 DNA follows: TGTGCCAGTAATCAGGGAGGGAGAAATGAGCAGTTCTTC.

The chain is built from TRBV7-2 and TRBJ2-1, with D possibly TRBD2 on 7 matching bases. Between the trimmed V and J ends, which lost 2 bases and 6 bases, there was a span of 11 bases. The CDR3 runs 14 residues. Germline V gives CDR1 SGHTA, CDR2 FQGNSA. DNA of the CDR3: TGTGCCAGCAGCTTAAGGGGGGGCCGCAATGAGCAGTTCTTC. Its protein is CASSLRGGRNEQFF.

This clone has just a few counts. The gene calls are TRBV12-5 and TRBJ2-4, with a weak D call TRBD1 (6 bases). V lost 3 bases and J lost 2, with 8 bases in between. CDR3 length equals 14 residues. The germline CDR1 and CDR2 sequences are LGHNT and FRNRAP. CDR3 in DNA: TGTGCTAGTGGTTTAGGGGGAACCAAAAACATTCAGTACTTC. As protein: CASGLGGTKNIQYF. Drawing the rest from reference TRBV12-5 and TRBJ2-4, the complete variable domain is DARVTQTPRHKVTEMGQEVTMRCQPILGHNTVFWYRQTMMQGLELLAYFRNRAPLDDSGMPKDRFSAEMPDATLATLKIQPSEPRDSAVYFCASGLGGTKNIQYFGAGTRLSVL.

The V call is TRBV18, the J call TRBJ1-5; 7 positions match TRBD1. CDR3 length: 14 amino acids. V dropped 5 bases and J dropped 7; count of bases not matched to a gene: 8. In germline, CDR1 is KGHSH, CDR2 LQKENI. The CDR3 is CASSATGVGQPQHF. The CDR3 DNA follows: TGTGCCAGCTCAGCTACAGGGGTAGGACAGCCCCAGCATTTT.

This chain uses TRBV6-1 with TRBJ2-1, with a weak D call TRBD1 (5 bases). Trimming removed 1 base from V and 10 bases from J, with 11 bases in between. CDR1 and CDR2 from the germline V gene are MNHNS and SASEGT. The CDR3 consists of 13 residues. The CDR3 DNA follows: TGTGCCAGCAGTGAAGTAAGGGGTGGGGAGCAGTTCTTC. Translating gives CASSEVRGGEQFF.

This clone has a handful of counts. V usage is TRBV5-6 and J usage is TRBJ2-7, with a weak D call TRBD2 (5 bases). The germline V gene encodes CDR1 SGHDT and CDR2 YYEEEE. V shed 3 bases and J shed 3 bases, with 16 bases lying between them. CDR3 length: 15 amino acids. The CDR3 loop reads CASSYGLPVHYEQYF. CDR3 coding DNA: TGTGCCAGCAGCTATGGACTTCCCGTTCACTACGAGCAGTACTTC.

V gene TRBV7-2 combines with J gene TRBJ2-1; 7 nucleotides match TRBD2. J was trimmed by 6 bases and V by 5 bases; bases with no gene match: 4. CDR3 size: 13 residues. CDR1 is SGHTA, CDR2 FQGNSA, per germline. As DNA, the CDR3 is TGTGCCAGCAGCCCCGGGACTACCAATGAGCAGTTCTTC. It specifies CASSPGTTNEQFF.

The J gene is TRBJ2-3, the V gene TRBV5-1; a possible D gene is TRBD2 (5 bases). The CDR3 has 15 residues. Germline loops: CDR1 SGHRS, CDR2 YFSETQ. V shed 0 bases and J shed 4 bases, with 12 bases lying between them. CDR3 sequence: CASSLAAKGADTQYF. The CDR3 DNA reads TGCGCCAGCAGCTTGGCGGCAAAGGGAGCAGATACGCAGTATTTT.

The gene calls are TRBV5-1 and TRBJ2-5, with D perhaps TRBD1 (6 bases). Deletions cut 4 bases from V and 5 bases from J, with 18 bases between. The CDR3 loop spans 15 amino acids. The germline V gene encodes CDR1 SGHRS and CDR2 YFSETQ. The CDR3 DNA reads TGCGCCAGCAGCCCGGCCGGACAGAAAGACGAGACCCAGTACTTC. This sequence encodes CASSPAGQKDETQYF.

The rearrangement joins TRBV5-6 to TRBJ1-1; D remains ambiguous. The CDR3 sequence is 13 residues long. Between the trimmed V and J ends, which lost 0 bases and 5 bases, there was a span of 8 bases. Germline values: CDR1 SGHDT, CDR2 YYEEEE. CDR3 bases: TGTGCCAGCAGCTTGGATCCCAGGACTGAAGCTTTCTTT. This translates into CASSLDPRTEAFF. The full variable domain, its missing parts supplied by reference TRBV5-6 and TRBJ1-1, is DAGVTQSPTHLIKTRGQQVTLRCSPKSGHDTVSWYQQALGQGPQFIFQYYEEEERQRGNFPDRFSGHQFPNYSSELNVNALLLGDSALYLCASSLDPRTEAFFGQGTRLTVV.

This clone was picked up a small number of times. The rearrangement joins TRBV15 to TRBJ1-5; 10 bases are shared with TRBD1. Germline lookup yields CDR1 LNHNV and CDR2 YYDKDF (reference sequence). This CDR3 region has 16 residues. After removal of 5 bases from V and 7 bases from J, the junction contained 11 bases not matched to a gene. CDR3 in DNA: TGTGCCACCAGCCCAAGCCGGACAGGGGGACGACAGCCCCAGCATTTT. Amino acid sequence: CATSPSRTGGRQPQHF.

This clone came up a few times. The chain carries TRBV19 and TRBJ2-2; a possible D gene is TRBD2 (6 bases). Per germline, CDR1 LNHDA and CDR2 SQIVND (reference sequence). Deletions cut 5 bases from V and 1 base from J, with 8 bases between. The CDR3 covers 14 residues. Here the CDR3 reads CASSLGGNTGELFF. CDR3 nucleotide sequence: TGTGCCAGTAGTTTGGGAGGGAACACCGGGGAGCTGTTTTTT.

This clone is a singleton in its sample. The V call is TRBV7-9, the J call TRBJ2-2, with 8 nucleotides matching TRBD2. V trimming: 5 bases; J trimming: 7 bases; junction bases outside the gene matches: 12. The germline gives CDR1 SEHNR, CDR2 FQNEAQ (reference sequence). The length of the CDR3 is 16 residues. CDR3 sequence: CASSALGLADYGELFF. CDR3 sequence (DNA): TGTGCCAGCAGCGCACTAGGACTAGCTGATTACGGGGAGCTGTTTTTT.